Presented here are 22 T cell receptor beta chains from one specimen sequenced in a study of T cell responses to AZD1222 COVID-19 vaccine. Assay: immunoSEQ multiplex PCR; the TCRdb copy retains only in-frame clones and omits some. The data hold just over 30,000 clones, with roughly 90% observed a single time. Here the sequenced sample was peripheral blood, taken 28 days after the second AZD1222 dose. Source of these receptors: an adult who received the AZD1222 COVID-19 vaccine.

The chain employs TRBV15 and TRBJ1-1; D perhaps matches TRBD1 (5 bases). Trimming took off 1 base at V and 2 bases at J, with 11 bases between the two ends. CDR1 and CDR2 (germline): LNHNV, YYDKDF (reference sequence). The length of the CDR3 is 15 residues. This CDR3 reads CATSRARGLNTEAFF. The CDR3 DNA sequence: TGTGCCACCAGCAGAGCTCGGGGACTAAACACTGAAGCTTTCTTT.

The V call is TRBV19, the J call TRBJ1-5, with 10 bases fitting TRBD1. This CDR3 contains 15 residues. Trimming cost V 4 bases and J 2 bases; bases outside gene matches: 2. CDR1 is LNHDA, CDR2 SQIVND, per germline (reference sequence). CDR3 region: CASSRTGGGNQPQHF. The CDR3 region has the DNA TGTGCCAGTAGTAGGACAGGGGGTGGCAATCAGCCCCAGCATTTT.

The rearrangement joins TRBV19 to TRBJ1-3; unclear D gene. The length of the CDR3 is 16 residues. Deletions cut 2 bases from V and 0 bases from J, with 11 bases between. Looked up from germline, CDR1 is LNHDA and CDR2 is SQIVND (reference sequence). CDR3 DNA: TGTGCCAGTAGTATACTCCGCACGAGCTCTGGAAACACCATATATTTT. Encoded protein: CASSILRTSSGNTIYF.

The chain links TRBV5-1 to TRBJ1-2; 10 bases are a match to TRBD1. Germline-derived CDR1 and CDR2 are SGHRS and YFSETQ. V was clipped by 2 bases and J by 6 bases; unmatched bases: 4. The length of the CDR3 is 14 residues. This chain's CDR3 is CASSFDRGRDGYTF. The CDR3 nucleotides are TGCGCCAGCAGCTTCGACAGGGGGCGTGATGGCTACACCTTC.

The chain uses TRBV18 and TRBJ2-7, with 11 bases fitting TRBD1. Germline values: CDR1 KGHSH, CDR2 LQKENI. After removal of 1 base from V and 6 bases from J, the junction contained 2 bases not matched to a gene. The CDR3 has 14 residues. The CDR3 sequence is CASSPLGTGGEQYF. CDR3 DNA: TGTGCCAGCTCACCACTGGGGACAGGGGGCGAGCAGTACTTC. Using reference TRBV18 and TRBJ2-7 for the parts outside the CDR3, the full variable domain is NAGVMQNPRHLVRRRGQEARLRCSPMKGHSHVYWYRQLPEEGLKFMVYLQKENIIDESGMPKERFSAEFPKEGPSILRIQQVVRGDSAAYFCASSPLGTGGEQYFGPGTRLTVT.

The chain is built from TRBV5-1 and TRBJ2-3; D is uncertain. The germline V gene has CDR1 SGHRS and CDR2 YFSETQ. There are 14 residues in the CDR3. Trimming removed 4 bases at V and 2 bases at J, with 11 bases between. The CDR3, as DNA: TGCGCCAGCAGCCGGGCGGCAGACACAGATACGCAGTATTTT. Its translation: CASSRAADTDTQYF.

The chain couples TRBV4-3 to TRBJ2-7; D perhaps matches TRBD1 (6 bases). Trimming took off 0 bases at V and 1 base at J, with 13 bases between the two ends. The CDR3 spans 16 residues. Germline CDR1 is LGHNA and CDR2 is YSLEER. The CDR3 bases are TGCGCCAGCAGCCAAGATCTCGGGACACAGTCCTACGAGCAGTACTTC. Translated, it gives CASSQDLGTQSYEQYF.

The rearrangement joins TRBV5-1 to TRBJ2-7; TRBD1 matches 9 bases. With V trimmed by 0 bases and J by 6 bases, 4 bases remained unmatched. The CDR3 consists of 14 residues. Germline V gene data show CDR1 as SGHRS and CDR2 as YFSETQ. DNA for the CDR3: TGCGCCAGCAGCTTGGGGACAGGGGTAACCGAGCAGTACTTC. It is translated as CASSLGTGVTEQYF.

The chain combines TRBV18 with TRBJ2-3; 12 bases are a match to TRBD2. The germline CDR1 and CDR2 sequences are KGHSH and LQKENI. The CDR3 contains 16 residues. J was trimmed by 5 bases and V by 3 bases; bases with no gene match: 6. In nucleotides, the CDR3 is TGTGCCAGCTCACCCCTAGGACTAGCGGGGTTAGATACGCAGTATTTT. It codes for CASSPLGLAGLDTQYF.

The V gene is TRBV5-1, the J gene TRBJ1-4, with 7 bases lining up with TRBD1. This CDR3 is built from 17 residues. CDR1 is SGHRS and CDR2 is YFSETQ in the germline V gene. Trimming at V came to 4 bases and at J to 8 bases, leaving 17 bases not matched to a gene. The CDR3: CASSRSPTGRGSEKLFF. The CDR3 nucleotides read TGCGCCAGCAGCCGCAGCCCGACAGGGAGAGGGAGCGAAAAACTGTTTTTT.

The chain joins TRBV20-1 to TRBJ2-1; unclear D gene. Trimming took 3 bases from V and 3 from J, leaving 9 bases between them. The CDR3 runs to 13 residues. Germline CDR1 and CDR2: DFQATT and SNEGSKA (reference sequence). This CDR3 is CSASRGLYNEQFF. DNA for the CDR3: TGCAGTGCTAGTCGCGGCCTCTACAATGAGCAGTTCTTC.

The rearrangement links TRBV7-2 to TRBJ1-1; D unclear. V lost 6 bases and J lost 3, with 11 bases in between. The CDR3 is 13 residues long. Germline assignment: CDR1 SGHTA and CDR2 FQGNSA. The CDR3 DNA reads TGTGCCAGCAGACCCAGGAGGGACACTGAAGCTTTCTTT. Its protein is CASRPRRDTEAFF.

The V call is TRBV2, the J call TRBJ1-3, with unresolved D. Trimming stripped 1 base from V and 2 bases from J, with 3 bases between. Per germline, CDR1 SNHLY and CDR2 FYNNEI. The CDR3 contains 13 residues. The CDR3 DNA sequence: TGTGCCAGCAGTGAAGGGGCTGGAAACACCATATATTTT. Amino acids: CASSEGAGNTIYF.

The V gene is TRBV5-8, the J gene TRBJ2-7; no definite D call. CDR3 length: 12 amino acids. Germline values: CDR1 SGHTS, CDR2 YDEGEE. With 0 bases removed from V and 3 bases from J, the gap between germline ends came to 4 bases. This chain's CDR3 is CASSLDNYEQYF. Written as DNA, the CDR3 is TGTGCCAGCAGCTTGGATAACTACGAGCAGTACTTC.

The rearrangement uses TRBV7-2 and TRBJ2-7, with 7 bases lining up with TRBD1. Germline V CDR1 and CDR2: SGHTA, FQGNSA. Trimming took 5 bases from V and 3 from J; bases not matched to a gene: 16. The CDR3 has 17 amino acids. CDR3 in DNA: TGTGCCAGCAGCGTAATTCTCCTACGGGACAGCAGCTACGAGCAGTACTTC. As protein: CASSVILLRDSSYEQYF.

The V gene is TRBV4-3, the J gene TRBJ1-6; D is unresolved. CDR3 length: 21 amino acids. The V and J ends lost 0 bases and 7 bases respectively, with 28 bases between them. In germline, CDR1 is LGHNA, CDR2 YSLEER. DNA of the CDR3: TGCGCCAGCAGCCAAGATCTTTTAGTGGCCGAATCTCCCCTCTTCAATTCACCCCTCCACTTT. Encoded protein: CASSQDLLVAESPLFNSPLHF.

The rearrangement joins TRBV15 to TRBJ1-5, with TRBD1 as a possible D gene (6 bases). CDR3 length equals 15 residues. V lost 1 base and J lost 7, with 14 bases in between. The germline V gene has CDR1 LNHNV and CDR2 YYDKDF (reference sequence). The CDR3 sequence: CATSRAPQGGQPQHF. DNA of the CDR3: TGTGCCACCAGCAGAGCCCCACAGGGTGGGCAGCCCCAGCATTTT.

This clone has just one count. The rearrangement uses TRBV9 and TRBJ1-1, with D uncertain. This CDR3 region has 15 residues. V lost 2 bases and J lost 7, with 18 bases in between. The germline V gene encodes CDR1 SGDLS and CDR2 YYNGEE. CDR3 protein: CASSVQEAGIGEAFF. CDR3 coding DNA: TGTGCCAGCAGCGTGCAAGAGGCGGGGATCGGTGAAGCTTTCTTT.

The V call is TRBV28, the J call TRBJ1-1, with D maybe TRBD1 (6 bases). Germline loops: CDR1 MDHEN, CDR2 SYDVKM. V lost 2 bases, J lost 1 base, and 14 bases lay in between. This CDR3 has 16 residues. The CDR3 DNA sequence: TGTGCCAGCAGTTTACCGGCGGGGGCCGGGAACACTGAAGCTTTCTTT. Translation gives CASSLPAGAGNTEAFF.

The V gene is TRBV19, the J gene TRBJ2-1, with D possibly TRBD2 on 6 matching bases. V lost 0 bases and J 12 bases, leaving 15 bases between the germline ends. Germline V lookup: CDR1 LNHDA, CDR2 SQIVND (reference sequence). The CDR3 contains 14 residues. The CDR3 here is CASSIEEGLAVQFF. In DNA, the CDR3 is TGTGCCAGTAGTATAGAGGAGGGGCTGGCCGTGCAGTTCTTC.

As DNA, the CDR3 is TGTGCCAGCAGCCGCCCAGGGGGCGATGAGCAGTTCTTC. Translation: CASSRPGGDEQFF. The chain links TRBV5-4 to TRBJ2-1; 8 bases align to TRBD1. CDR3 size: 13 residues. The V segment lost 4 bases and the J segment 8 bases; nucleotides outside the gene matches: 5. In germline, CDR1 is SGHNT, CDR2 YYREEE (reference sequence).

CDR3 amino acids: CASRSGQISGNTIYF. CDR3 bases: TGTGCCAGCAGATCGGGACAGATCTCTGGAAACACCATATATTTT. J is TRBJ1-3 and V is TRBV6-5, with 7 bases that match TRBD1. The CDR3 is made up of 15 amino acids. V trimming: 6 bases; J trimming: 0 bases; junction bases outside the gene matches: 5. From germline, CDR1 is MNHEY and CDR2 SVGAGI.